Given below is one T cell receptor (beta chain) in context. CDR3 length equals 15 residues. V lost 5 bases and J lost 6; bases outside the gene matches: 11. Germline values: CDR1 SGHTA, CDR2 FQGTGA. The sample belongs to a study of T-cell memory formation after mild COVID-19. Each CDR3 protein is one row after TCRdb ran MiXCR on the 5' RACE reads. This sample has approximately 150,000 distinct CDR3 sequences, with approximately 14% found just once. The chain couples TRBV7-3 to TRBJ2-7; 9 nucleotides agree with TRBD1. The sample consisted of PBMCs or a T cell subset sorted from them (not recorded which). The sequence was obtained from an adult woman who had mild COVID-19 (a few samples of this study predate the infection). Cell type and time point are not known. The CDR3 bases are TGTGCCAGCAGCCCAAGGACAGGGGCAAGAGTCGAGCAGTACTTC. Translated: CASSPRTGARVEQYF.